Below are 13 T cell receptor beta chains sequenced from a single sample in a study of spatial heterogeneity in lung cancer. Time point reported: sample taken at primary tumor resection. Tumor, nontumor lung or frozen PBMC supplied whole RNA that was sequenced unsorted. MiXCR was run by TCRdb on the 5' RACE reads, yielding one entry per CDR3 protein. The table lists 25,000 to 30,000 distinct CDR3 sequences, around 8.4% of them singletons. The specimen comprised PBMCs, sampled at surgery. The receptors were gathered from a female donor with early-stage non-small cell lung cancer.

This clonotype was seen ten or more times. The CDR3 protein is CASRPLVAGELFF. The CDR3 region has the DNA TGTGCCAGCAGACCCTTAGTAGCCGGGGAGCTGTTTTTT. V and J are TRBV14 and TRBJ2-2, with D hard to call. Per the germline V gene, CDR1 is SGHDN and CDR2 is FVKESK. CDR3 size: 13 residues. V was pared by 6 bases and J by 6 bases, with 11 bases between.

In its sample, this clonotype was seen many times. This chain connects TRBV7-8 to TRBJ2-2; D ambiguous. V lost 5 bases to trimming and J lost 8 bases, with 24 bases between them. The CDR3 is made up of 17 amino acids. The germline gives CDR1 SGHVS, CDR2 FQNEAQ. CDR3 DNA: TGTGCCAGCAGCAAGGCCCCACTAACAACCACACTTGGGGAGCTGTTTTTT. As protein: CASSKAPLTTTLGELFF.

This clonotype was counted at least ten times. This CDR3 reads CASSLASGGTLYNEQFF. The CDR3 coding sequence is TGTGCCAGCAGCTTAGCGAGCGGAGGGACCCTCTACAATGAGCAGTTCTTC. The chain employs TRBV7-8 and TRBJ2-1; TRBD2 might be the D (6 bases). The CDR3 is 17 amino acids. Germline loops: CDR1 SGHVS, CDR2 FQNEAQ. Between the trimmed V and J ends, which lost 0 bases and 3 bases, there was a span of 15 bases.

There are many counts of this clonotype. This chain links TRBV23-1 with TRBJ2-1; weak D call: TRBD1 (5 bases). TRBV23-1 qualifies as an ORF whose function is uncertain. The CDR3 runs to 13 residues. V lost 7 bases and J lost 14, with 21 bases in between. CDR3 sequence reads: CASTFLAGSVKFF. Here the CDR3 DNA reads TGCGCCAGCACCTTTTTGGCAGGGTCCGTTAAGTTCTTC.

The genes are TRBV20-1 and TRBJ2-1, with 7 bases that match TRBD2. There are 16 residues in the CDR3. The germline V gene encodes CDR1 DFQATT and CDR2 SNEGSKA (reference sequence). J was trimmed by 4 bases and V by 3 bases; bases with no gene match: 12. CDR3 sequence reads: CSASPMGGSSYNEQFF. DNA of the CDR3: TGCAGTGCTAGCCCCATGGGCGGGAGTAGTTACAATGAGCAGTTCTTC.

Many counts were recorded for this clonotype. The rearrangement links TRBV24-1 to TRBJ2-5, with 11 bases that match TRBD2. Germline CDR1 is KGHDR and CDR2 is SFDVKD. The CDR3 consists of 16 residues. Trimming cost V 4 bases and J 3 bases; bases outside gene matches: 6. The CDR3 spells CATSDYLLAGEETQYF. In nucleotides, the CDR3 is TGTGCCACCAGTGACTACTTACTAGCGGGAGAAGAGACCCAGTACTTC.

This clonotype was seen repeatedly, ten times or more. The junction and the germline gene differ at one end; a read error may be behind it. The chain has TRBV7-2 and TRBJ2-3; 12 nucleotides line up with TRBD2. Germline V gene sequence: CDR1 SGHTA, CDR2 FQGNSA. The CDR3 covers 16 residues. The DNA of the CDR3 is TGTCCCAGCAGCTGGGGGACTAGCGGGCTAGGGGATACGCAGTATTTT. It codes for CPSSWGTSGLGDTQYF.

The rearrangement uses TRBV6-5 and TRBJ2-2; D possibly matches TRBD1 or TRBD2 (5 bases each). The CDR3 spans 17 residues. Germline-derived CDR1 and CDR2 are MNHEY and SVGAGI. With 0 bases removed from V and 7 bases from J, the gap between germline ends came to 18 bases. The CDR3 sequence is CASSYSIPSGTVGELFF. As DNA, the CDR3 is TGTGCCAGCAGTTACTCGATACCTTCAGGGACGGTCGGGGAGCTGTTTTTT.

The chain couples TRBV12-3 or TRBV12-4 to TRBJ1-2, with no clear D. Trimming removed 10 bases at V and 1 base at J, with 22 bases between. CDR3 length: 16 residues. The CDR3 loop is CATASQKGRINYGYTF. The CDR3 coding sequence is TGTGCCACCGCTTCCCAGAAAGGACGGATTAACTATGGCTACACCTTC.

This clonotype was observed many times. The chain has TRBV2 and TRBJ2-2, with 7 positions matching TRBD1. The ends lost 8 bases at V and 1 base at J; junction bases unmatched: 1. CDR1 is SNHLY, CDR2 FYNNEI, per germline. The CDR3 loop spans 13 amino acids. The CDR3 sequence: CASGQENTGELFF. CDR3 sequence (DNA): TGTGCCAGCGGACAGGAGAACACCGGGGAGCTGTTTTTT.

The sample holds many counts of this clonotype. This rearrangement joins TRBV6-1 to TRBJ2-3; no clear D. The germline V gene encodes CDR1 MNHNS and CDR2 SASEGT. V was cut by 2 bases and J by 1 base, with 10 bases left in between. This CDR3 is built from 15 residues. The CDR3 spells CASSERLVGTDTQYF. DNA for the CDR3: TGTGCCAGCAGTGAAAGGCTAGTGGGCACAGATACGCAGTATTTT.

The CDR3: CSGRKADTQYF. In DNA form, the CDR3 reads TGCAGCGGCCGAAAAGCAGATACGCAGTATTTT. The chain couples TRBV29-1 to TRBJ2-3; no clear D gene. With 7 bases removed from V and 4 bases from J, the gap between germline ends came to 9 bases. CDR1 SQVTM and CDR2 ANQGSEA come from the germline V gene. CDR3 length: 11 residues.

This clonotype was recorded at least ten times. V is TRBV20-1 and J is TRBJ2-3, with 10 nucleotides matching TRBD2. This CDR3 has 14 residues. Germline lookup yields CDR1 DFQATT and CDR2 SNEGSKA (reference sequence). The V and J ends lost 3 bases and 5 bases, in that order; junction bases with no gene match: 5. The CDR3: CSARASGSGDTQYF. The CDR3 DNA follows: TGCAGTGCTAGGGCTAGCGGGAGTGGAGATACGCAGTATTTT.